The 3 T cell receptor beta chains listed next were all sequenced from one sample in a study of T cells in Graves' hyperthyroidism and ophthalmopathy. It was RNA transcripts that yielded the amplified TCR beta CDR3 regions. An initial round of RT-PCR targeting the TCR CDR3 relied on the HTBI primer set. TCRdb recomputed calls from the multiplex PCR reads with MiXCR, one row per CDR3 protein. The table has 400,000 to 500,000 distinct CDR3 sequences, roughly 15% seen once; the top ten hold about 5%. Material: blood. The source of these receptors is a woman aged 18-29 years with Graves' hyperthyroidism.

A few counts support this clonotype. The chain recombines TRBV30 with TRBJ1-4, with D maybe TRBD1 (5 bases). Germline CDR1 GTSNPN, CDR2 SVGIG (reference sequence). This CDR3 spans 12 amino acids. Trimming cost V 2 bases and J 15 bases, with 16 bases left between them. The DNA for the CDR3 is TGTGCCTGGAGTCCAGGGACCGAGATTGTGTTTTTT. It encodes CAWSPGTEIVFF.

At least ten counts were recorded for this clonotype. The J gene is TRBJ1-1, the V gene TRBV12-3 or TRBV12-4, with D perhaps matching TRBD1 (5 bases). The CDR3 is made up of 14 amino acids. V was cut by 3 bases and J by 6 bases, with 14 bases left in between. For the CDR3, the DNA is TGTGCCAGCAGTTTTGGGGGAGCACTTGCTGAAGCTTTCTTT. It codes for CASSFGGALAEAFF.

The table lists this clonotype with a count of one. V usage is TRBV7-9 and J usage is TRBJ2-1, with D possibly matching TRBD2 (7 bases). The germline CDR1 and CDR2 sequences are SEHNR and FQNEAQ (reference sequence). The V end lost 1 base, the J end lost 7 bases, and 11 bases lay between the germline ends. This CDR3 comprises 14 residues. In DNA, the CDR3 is TGTGCCAGCAGCTTAGGGGGGGGGGCGAATGAGCAGTTCTTC. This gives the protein CASSLGGGANEQFF.